This entry lists 18 T cell receptor beta chains sequenced from one sample in a study of Graves' ophthalmopathy and Graves' hyperthyroidism. From RNA, the CDR3 regions of TCR beta chains were amplified and sequenced. Second-round multiplex PCR came after first-round RT-PCR with HTBI primers. TCRdb redid the calling of the multiplex PCR reads with MiXCR, one entry per CDR3 protein. The data show over 650,000 distinct CDR3 sequences, roughly two fifths seen once. Sequencing was done on a sample of peripheral blood. Receptor source: an adult man with Graves' ophthalmopathy.

To note about this clonotype: A much larger clone differs from this one at a single base, so this may be a read error. The rearrangement links TRBV6-6 to TRBJ1-2; 7 bases are a match to TRBD1. Germline V CDR1 and CDR2: MNHNY, SVGAGI (reference sequence). The CDR3 is made up of 15 amino acids. CDR3 in amino acids: CAGSSSRTGDSGYTF. Written as DNA, the CDR3 is TGTGCCGGCAGTTCTTCCCGGACAGGCGACAGTGGCTACACCTTC.

As for this clonotype: This could be a read error, since a much larger clone is one nucleotide away. The rearrangement links TRBV19 to TRBJ2-5; D tentatively reads TRBD1 or TRBD2 (5 bases each). Germline CDR1 reads LNHDA; CDR2 reads SQIVND (reference sequence). The CDR3 is 15 amino acids. Trimming left V 9 bases short and J 8 bases short, with 25 bases between. As DNA, the CDR3 is TGTGCCAGCAGCGTAGATCTCGGGGCAGCAAGAACCCAGTACTTC. This gives the protein CASSVDLGAARTQYF.

This clonotype has more than one count but fewer than ten. The V and J genes are TRBV27 and TRBJ1-4; D is unresolved. CDR1 is MNHEY, CDR2 SMNVEV, per germline (reference sequence). The CDR3 length is 14 residues. Trimming pared 3 bases from V and 7 bases from J, leaving 12 bases between. CDR3 loop: CASSLTSAREKLFF. DNA of the CDR3: TGTGCCAGCAGTTTGACGTCAGCCCGTGAAAAACTGTTTTTT.

This clonotype was observed at least ten times. V usage is TRBV2 and J usage is TRBJ1-5, with D hard to call. Trimming removed 7 bases at V and 0 bases at J, with 7 bases between. The CDR3 totals 13 residues. Germline values: CDR1 SNHLY, CDR2 FYNNEI. The CDR3 nucleotides read TGTGCCAGCAAACCAGATAGCAATCAGCCCCAGCATTTT. This encodes CASKPDSNQPQHF.

The rearrangement uses TRBV2 and TRBJ2-5; TRBD2 might be the D (6 bases). V lost 2 bases and J 2 bases, leaving 9 bases between the germline ends. Germline V gene data show CDR1 as SNHLY and CDR2 as FYNNEI. The CDR3 sequence is 14 residues long. The DNA of the CDR3 is TGTGCCAGCAGTGAAAGCGGGTTTCAAGAGACCCAGTACTTC. Translating gives CASSESGFQETQYF.

To note about this clonotype: No conserved phenylalanine or tryptophan ends this CDR3, so it is likely a read error. The rearrangement joins TRBV11-2 to TRBJ1-5; no clear D gene. Germline CDR1 SGHAT, CDR2 FQNNGV. The CDR3 sequence is 14 residues long. Here the CDR3 DNA reads TGCGCCAGCAGCCAAGAAAGTCGAGGCCGCCCCCAGCATTCT. This sequence encodes CASSQESRGRPQHS.

Many counts were recorded for this clonotype. One end of the junction is discordant with germline, which a read error may explain. The rearrangement links TRBV7-8 to TRBJ2-7, with D possibly being TRBD2 (5 bases). Germline CDR1 and CDR2: SGHVS and FQNEAQ. This CDR3 is 13 amino acids long. The chain's CDR3 is CASSLFPHGEWHF. The CDR3 bases are TGTGCCAGCAGCTTATTCCCTCACGGGGAGTGGCACTTC.

With respect to this clonotype: Just one base apart from a much larger clone, this may be a read error. The rearrangement uses TRBV12-3 or TRBV12-4 and TRBJ1-2; 8 nucleotides match TRBD1. Losses at the gene ends were 6 bases for V and 4 bases for J; bases not matched to a gene: 4. This CDR3 contains 13 residues. DNA of the CDR3: TGTGCCAGCAGCCGGGACAGGCCCTATGGCTACACCTTC. Amino acid sequence: CASSRDRPYGYTF.

This rearrangement joins TRBV6-1 to TRBJ2-7; perhaps D is TRBD1 or TRBD2 (5 bases each). Germline CDR1 is MNHNS and CDR2 is SASEGT. The CDR3 covers 14 residues. Trimming pared 1 base from V and 6 bases from J, leaving 13 bases between. DNA for the CDR3: TGTGCCAGCAGTGAAGGGGACGCTCGCCTCGAGCAGTACTTC. Its translation: CASSEGDARLEQYF.

The gene calls are TRBV29-1 and TRBJ2-5; D tentatively fits TRBD1 or TRBD2 (5 bases each). Trimming removed 8 bases at V and 3 bases at J, with 13 bases between. The germline gives CDR1 SQVTM, CDR2 ANQGSEA. This CDR3 contains 12 residues. The chain's CDR3 is CSLAGREETQYF. DNA for the CDR3: TGCAGCTTGGCAGGGCGGGAAGAGACCCAGTACTTC.

The table lists this clonotype with many counts. The CDR3 spells CAIRGQSHQPQHF. CDR3 DNA: TGTGCCATCAGAGGACAGTCTCATCAGCCCCAGCATTTT. The V call is TRBV10-3, the J call TRBJ1-5; perhaps TRBD1 as D (6 bases). With 6 bases removed from V and 5 bases from J, the gap between germline ends came to 11 bases. CDR1 ENHRY and CDR2 SYGVKD come from the germline V gene. CDR3 length: 13 amino acids.

This sequence joins TRBV25-1 and TRBJ1-5; 9 bases are a match to TRBD1. J was trimmed by 1 base and V by 6 bases; bases with no gene match: 4. Germline V gene data show CDR1 as MGHDK and CDR2 as SYGVNS. The length of the CDR3 is 15 residues. The CDR3 coding sequence is TGTGCCAGCAGACCTACAGGGGGCAGCAATCAGCCCCAGCATTTT. As protein: CASRPTGGSNQPQHF.

This clonotype was observed a handful of times. The CDR3 nucleotides read TGTGCCAGCAGGAAGAGCCCGGGCGAAGAGACCCAGTACTTC. Protein sequence: CASRKSPGEETQYF. This chain uses TRBV7-3 with TRBJ2-5, with unresolved D. The CDR3 sequence is 14 residues long. Between the trimmed V and J ends, which lost 6 bases and 3 bases, there was a span of 14 bases. Looked up from germline, CDR1 is SGHTA and CDR2 is FQGTGA.

The rearrangement links TRBV29-1 to TRBJ2-7; 7 bases are shared with TRBD1. This CDR3 comprises 13 residues. Germline V gives CDR1 SQVTM, CDR2 ANQGSEA. The junction had 3 bases not matched to a gene; V was cut back by 4 bases and J by 0 bases. CDR3 sequence (DNA): TGCAGCGTTGGCCGGACAGGCTCCTACGAGCAGTACTTC. Its protein product is CSVGRTGSYEQYF.

With respect to this clonotype: A read error may account for a junction end that differs from germline. The gene calls are TRBV20-1 and TRBJ1-1; D might be TRBD1 (5 bases). Germline-derived CDR1 and CDR2 are DFQATT and SNEGSKA (reference sequence). This CDR3 has 14 residues. This CDR3 reads CAWSRGGLNTEAFF. For the CDR3, the DNA is TGTGCCTGGAGTAGGGGAGGGTTGAACACTGAAGCTTTCTTT.

This rearrangement joins TRBV25-1 to TRBJ2-5; 15 bases map to TRBD2. V was pared by 3 bases and J by 3 bases, with 8 bases of the junction left unmatched. The length of the CDR3 is 18 residues. CDR1 is MGHDK, CDR2 SYGVNS, per germline. The CDR3 DNA sequence: TGTGCCAGCAGTGACTTCTCGGGACTAGCGGGGGGCAAAGAGACCCAGTACTTC. It yields the protein CASSDFSGLAGGKETQYF.

In regard to this clonotype: A read error may be the cause here, since a much bigger clone is one base away. The chain recombines TRBV19 with TRBJ1-2; tentatively, D is TRBD1 (5 bases). The CDR3 spans 13 residues. Germline loops: CDR1 LNHDA, CDR2 SQIVND (reference sequence). The V end lost 5 bases, the J end lost 6 bases, and 13 bases lay between the germline ends. The CDR3 DNA is TGTGCCAGTAGTGCCCGGACAAGGAATGGCTACACCTTC. This encodes CASSARTRNGYTF.

This CDR3 reads CATSDPGGPDTQYF. As DNA, the CDR3 is TGTGCCACCAGTGACCCGGGAGGGCCAGATACGCAGTATTTT. The rearrangement joins TRBV24-1 to TRBJ2-3; 8 bases are shared with TRBD2. Trimming cost V 4 bases and J 4 bases; bases outside gene matches: 3. The CDR3 covers 14 residues. Germline V gene data show CDR1 as KGHDR and CDR2 as SFDVKD.